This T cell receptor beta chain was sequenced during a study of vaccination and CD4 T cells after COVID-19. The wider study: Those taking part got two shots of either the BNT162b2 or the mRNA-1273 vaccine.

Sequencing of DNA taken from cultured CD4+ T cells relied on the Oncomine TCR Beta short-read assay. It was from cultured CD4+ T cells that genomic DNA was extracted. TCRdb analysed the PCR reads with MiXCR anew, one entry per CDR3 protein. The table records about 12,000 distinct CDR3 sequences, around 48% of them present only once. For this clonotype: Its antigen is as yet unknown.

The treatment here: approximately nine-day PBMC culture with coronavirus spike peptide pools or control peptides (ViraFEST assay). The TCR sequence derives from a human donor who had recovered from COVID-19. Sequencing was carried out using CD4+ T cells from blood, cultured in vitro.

CDR3 DNA: TGTGCCAGCAGGAGGGATTTCGAGGACACTGAAGCTTTCTTT. Protein product: CASRRDFEDTEAFF. This chain connects TRBV6-1 to TRBJ1-1; D ambiguous. The V end lost 6 bases, the J end lost 3 bases, and 14 bases lay between the germline ends. The germline gives CDR1 MNHNS, CDR2 SASEGT. The CDR3 extends over 14 amino acids.